The entry below describes one T cell receptor (beta chain). No antigen is known for it. This specimen belongs to a study of T cells in Graves' hyperthyroidism and ophthalmopathy. The overall study: Pretreatment peripheral blood was obtained at initial diagnosis. Notes on the study in general: Most thyroid clonotypes with frequency above 0.001 were detected in blood. Before onset, by a median of approximately 6.8 months, the model predicted ophthalmopathy.

It was uncontrolled infection, other autoimmune disease, pregnancy or lactation that excluded patients. Germline CDR1 reads LGHNT; CDR2 reads FRNRAP. The V gene lost 5 bases and the J gene lost 2 bases, with 12 bases spanning the gap. This CDR3 is built from 14 residues. Researchers took RNA transcripts and amplified the TCR beta CDR3 regions from them. First-round RT-PCR targeting the TCR CDR3 was performed with the HTBI primer set. One entry per CDR3 protein, called by TCRdb with MiXCR from the multiplex PCR reads. This table has 560,000 or so distinct CDR3 sequences, 15% to 20% appearing once. The TCR was taken from a man in his forties with Graves' ophthalmopathy. The source material was blood. This chain links TRBV12-5 with TRBJ2-5; possibly TRBD1 for D (6 bases). Here the CDR3 reads CASGQGHKQETQYF. The CDR3 coding sequence is TGTGCTAGTGGTCAGGGACACAAACAAGAGACCCAGTACTTC.